Presented here are 24 T cell receptor beta chains from one specimen sequenced in a study of blood T cells in healthy people across ages. For the second PCR, which ran for about 6 to 11 cycles, a sample-barcoded 5' primer and a J-beta primer mix were used. TCRdb called the 5' RACE reads again in MiXCR, with one record for every CDR3 protein. The top ten hold 4% of the sample, which has 1.4 million or so distinct CDR3 sequences, less than 45% seen once. The specimen sequenced was blood. Source of these receptors: a young woman in good health.

This chain joins TRBV29-1 and TRBJ2-1; TRBD1 might be the D (6 bases). The germline V and J ends were trimmed by 4 bases and 10 bases, with 14 bases remaining between them. The CDR3 totals 12 residues. Germline values: CDR1 SQVTM, CDR2 ANQGSEA. DNA for the CDR3: TGCAGCGTTGGGGGCAGGGACATAGAGCAGTTCTTC. Translating gives CSVGGRDIEQFF.

The chain carries TRBV4-3 and TRBJ2-1; 7 nucleotides match TRBD1. The ends lost 3 bases at V and 10 bases at J; junction bases unmatched: 9. Per the germline V gene, CDR1 is LGHNA and CDR2 is YSLEER. The CDR3 runs to 14 residues. The CDR3 protein is CASSHDRASYEQFF. CDR3 DNA: TGCGCCAGCAGCCATGACAGGGCCTCCTACGAGCAGTTCTTC.

This clonotype showed up many times. The chain is built from TRBV12-3 or TRBV12-4 and TRBJ2-5, with 9 bases that match TRBD1. V lost 5 bases, J lost 4 bases, and 5 bases stayed unmatched. The CDR3 runs to 14 residues. The CDR3 coding sequence is TGTGCCAGCAGTCCCCCGGACAGGGGAGAGACCCAGTACTTC. The encoded protein is CASSPPDRGETQYF.

J is TRBJ2-2 and V is TRBV20-1; D call uncertain. The CDR3 has 12 residues. Per germline, CDR1 DFQATT and CDR2 SNEGSKA (reference sequence). Trimming left V 1 base short and J 6 bases short, with 6 bases between. The CDR3 DNA follows: TGCAGTGCTAGAGGACGTTCCGGGGAGCTGTTTTTT. It specifies CSARGRSGELFF.

The rearrangement uses TRBV29-1 and TRBJ2-2; 7 bases fit TRBD2. After removal of 7 bases from V and 3 bases from J, the junction contained 5 bases not matched to a gene. CDR3 length equals 13 residues. CDR1 and CDR2 (germline): SQVTM, ANQGSEA. The CDR3 DNA sequence: TGCAGCGCTCCGGGGGGAGACACCGGGGAGCTGTTTTTT. Translating it yields CSAPGGDTGELFF.

This clonotype has just a few counts. The J gene is TRBJ2-1, the V gene TRBV20-1; D not certain. This CDR3 has 12 residues. Germline V gene data show CDR1 as DFQATT and CDR2 as SNEGSKA (reference sequence). Trimming pared 6 bases from V and 3 bases from J, leaving 9 bases between. CDR3 coding DNA: TGCAGTGCCGAAACCTTCTACAATGAGCAGTTCTTC. Residues: CSAETFYNEQFF.

The V call is TRBV20-1, the J call TRBJ2-1; TRBD2 matches 8 bases. This CDR3 spans 14 amino acids. The junction had 16 bases not matched to a gene; V was cut back by 5 bases and J by 13 bases. CDR1 is DFQATT and CDR2 is SNEGSKA in the germline V gene (reference sequence). Here the CDR3 DNA reads TGCAGTGCTCCCCGGGCTAGCGGGCAAGAGACCCAGTTCTTC. Translation: CSAPRASGQETQFF.

The chain is built from TRBV6-6 and TRBJ1-2; D is undetermined. V lost 2 bases, J lost 2 bases, and 9 bases lay in between. The length of the CDR3 is 14 residues. Germline V CDR1 and CDR2: MNHNY, SVGAGI (reference sequence). The CDR3: CASSYTDQNYGYTF. CDR3 DNA sequence: TGTGCCAGCAGTTACACAGATCAGAACTATGGCTACACCTTC.

The rearrangement links TRBV6-2 or TRBV6-3 to TRBJ2-7; D tentatively fits TRBD1 or TRBD2 (6 bases each). The CDR3 is 12 amino acids. The V and J ends lost 4 bases and 7 bases respectively, with 11 bases between them. The germline V gene encodes CDR1 MNHEY and CDR2 SVGEGT. The CDR3 DNA reads TGTGCCAGCAGTTCACAGGGAGGTGAGCAGTACTTC. Translated, it gives CASSSQGGEQYF.

V usage is TRBV3-1 and J usage is TRBJ2-3; 10 bases are a match to TRBD2. The CDR3 sequence is 18 residues long. From germline, CDR1 is LGHDT and CDR2 YNNKEL (reference sequence). Trimming took 0 bases from V and 4 from J; bases not matched to a gene: 10. CDR3 loop: CASSQEALAGVFADTQYF. Written as DNA, the CDR3 is TGTGCCAGCAGCCAAGAGGCCCTAGCGGGAGTTTTCGCAGATACGCAGTATTTT.

This clonotype was observed a handful of times. The DNA for the CDR3 is TGTGCCAGCAGCTTAGACCCCTATCAGCAGTACTTC. It specifies CASSLDPYQQYF. This chain uses TRBV7-2 with TRBJ2-7; no clear D gene. CDR3 length: 12 residues. Trimming shortened V by 1 base and J by 8 bases, and 9 bases separated the two germline ends. CDR1 and CDR2 from the germline V gene are SGHTA and FQGNSA.

This clonotype was recorded many times. The J gene is TRBJ2-5, the V gene TRBV20-1, with 8 positions matching TRBD1. The germline gives CDR1 DFQATT, CDR2 SNEGSKA (reference sequence). With V trimmed by 3 bases and J by 5 bases, 2 bases remained unmatched. The CDR3 is made up of 12 amino acids. DNA of the CDR3: TGCAGTGCTAGGCAGGGGGCGGAGACCCAGTACTTC. It translates to CSARQGAETQYF.

This clonotype was found once. The V and J genes are TRBV11-1 and TRBJ2-5; D is uncertain. V lost 5 bases and J lost 5, with 12 bases in between. The V gene's germline CDR1 is SGHAT and CDR2 FQDESV (reference sequence). There are 13 residues in the CDR3. In nucleotides, the CDR3 is TGTGCCAGCAGCAAAGACTGGCTGGAGACCCAGTACTTC. It translates to CASSKDWLETQYF.

V and J are TRBV7-8 and TRBJ1-2; D is undetermined. CDR3 length: 14 residues. Germline CDR1 SGHVS, CDR2 FQNEAQ. Trimming took 4 bases from V and 6 from J, leaving 15 bases between them. The CDR3 spells CASSSGIMFDGYTF. The CDR3 nucleotides read TGTGCCAGCAGCTCCGGGATAATGTTCGATGGCTACACCTTC.

This clonotype has only a few counts. The chain employs TRBV6-5 and TRBJ1-6; perhaps TRBD1 as D (5 bases). CDR3 length: 18 residues. The V end lost 2 bases, the J end lost 6 bases, and 20 bases lay between the germline ends. Germline-derived CDR1 and CDR2 are MNHEY and SVGAGI. CDR3 in DNA: TGTGCCAGCAGTTACCCCTCTACCCCAGGGAGTGGTAATTCACCCCTCCACTTT. Its translation: CASSYPSTPGSGNSPLHF.

This clonotype was recorded many times. The gene calls are TRBV6-5 and TRBJ2-3; TRBD1 agrees at 8 bases. Unmatched junction bases numbered 8, after V lost 6 bases and J lost 3 bases. Germline V gives CDR1 MNHEY, CDR2 SVGAGI. The CDR3 sequence is 15 residues long. The CDR3 DNA is TGTGCCAGCAGCCCCGACAGGGGTTCTACAGATACGCAGTATTTT. Amino acid sequence: CASSPDRGSTDTQYF.

The sample holds a few counts of this clonotype. The chain has TRBV7-2 and TRBJ1-5; D uncertain. V was trimmed by 7 bases and J by 6 bases, leaving 10 bases between them. This CDR3 is built from 12 residues. CDR1 is SGHTA and CDR2 is FQGNSA in the germline V gene. This chain's CDR3 is CASTGSGQPQHF. Here the CDR3 DNA reads TGTGCCAGCACGGGGTCAGGTCAGCCCCAGCATTTT.

This clonotype was seen just once. The V gene is TRBV12-3 or TRBV12-4, the J gene TRBJ1-6; D might be TRBD1 (5 bases). CDR3 size: 15 residues. The ends were cut back, 3 bases at V and 4 bases at J, with 10 bases in the middle. For the CDR3, the DNA is TGTGCCAGCAGTTTCCGGGACGGATATAATTCACCCCTCCACTTT. It encodes CASSFRDGYNSPLHF.

This chain joins TRBV20-1 and TRBJ2-4; 9 bases agree with TRBD1. The J call may be faulty, since TRBJ2-7 better matches the DNA end. CDR3 length: 14 residues. Germline-derived CDR1 and CDR2 are DFQATT and SNEGSKA (reference sequence). The CDR3: CSVSRDRVPYEQYF. CDR3 coding DNA: TGCAGTGTTAGTAGGGACAGGGTGCCCTACGAGCAGTACTTC.

This clonotype was seen a handful of times. The chain has TRBV5-1 and TRBJ2-7; TRBD2 might be the D (5 bases). CDR1 and CDR2 from the germline V gene are SGHRS and YFSETQ. The CDR3 runs to 14 residues. With 4 bases removed from V and 5 bases from J, the gap between germline ends came to 16 bases. This CDR3 is CASSPLAFPHEQYF. The CDR3 nucleotides read TGCGCCAGCAGCCCCTTAGCGTTTCCCCACGAGCAGTACTTC. The full variable domain, in which reference TRBV5-1 and TRBJ2-7 provide the parts outside the CDR3, is KAGVTQTPRYLIKTRGQQVTLSCSPISGHRSVSWYQQTPGQGLQFLFEYFSETQRNKGNFPGRFSGRQFSNSRSEMNVSTLELGDSALYLCASSPLAFPHEQYFGPGTRLTVT.

The V call is TRBV5-1, the J call TRBJ1-1; D remains ambiguous. The germline V and J ends were trimmed by 4 bases and 1 base, with 14 bases remaining between them. Looked up from germline, CDR1 is SGHRS and CDR2 is YFSETQ. This CDR3 has 15 residues. CDR3 in DNA: TGCGCCAGCAGCCCGGACCGGGTTGAGAACACTGAAGCTTTCTTT. Its protein product is CASSPDRVENTEAFF.

The CDR3 reads CASNGQESYNEQFF. DNA of the CDR3: TGTGCCAGCAATGGACAGGAGTCTTACAATGAGCAGTTCTTC. This sequence joins TRBV2 and TRBJ2-1; 7 bases are shared with TRBD1. This CDR3 has 14 residues. Looked up from germline, CDR1 is SNHLY and CDR2 is FYNNEI. Germline trimming cut 7 bases from V and 4 bases from J; bases unmatched to any gene: 7.

The sample holds a few counts of this clonotype. The CDR3 bases are TGTGCCAGCAGCTCCGACGGGGGGCAAGAGACCCAGTACTTC. Translation: CASSSDGGQETQYF. The chain carries TRBV9 and TRBJ2-5; 7 positions agree with TRBD2. The CDR3 runs to 14 residues. V was clipped by 4 bases and J by 2 bases; unmatched bases: 5. Germline V CDR1 and CDR2: SGDLS, YYNGEE.

This clonotype was seen only once. The chain joins TRBV6-2 or TRBV6-3 to TRBJ1-1, with a possible D match to TRBD1 (5 bases). The CDR3 extends over 14 amino acids. The germline gives CDR1 MNHEY, CDR2 SVGEGT. The germline V and J ends were trimmed by 6 bases and 6 bases, with 17 bases remaining between them. The CDR3 spells CASRYVGGSPEAFF. Here the CDR3 DNA reads TGTGCCAGCAGGTACGTCGGGGGGAGCCCTGAAGCTTTCTTT.